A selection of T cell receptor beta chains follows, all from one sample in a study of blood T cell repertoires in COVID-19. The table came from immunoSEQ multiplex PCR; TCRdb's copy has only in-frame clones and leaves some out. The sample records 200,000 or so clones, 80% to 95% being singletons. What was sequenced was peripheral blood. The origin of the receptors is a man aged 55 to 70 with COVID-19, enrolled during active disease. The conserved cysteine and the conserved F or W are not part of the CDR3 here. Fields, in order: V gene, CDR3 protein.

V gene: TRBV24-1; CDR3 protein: ATSDAGSPTGELF
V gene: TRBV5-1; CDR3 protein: ASSSGTSGIVNEQF
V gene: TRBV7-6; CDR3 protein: ASSSQWTSGNEQF
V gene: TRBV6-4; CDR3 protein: ASSDVGVRGSHSNQPQH
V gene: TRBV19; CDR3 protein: ASSIGSTGENSPLH
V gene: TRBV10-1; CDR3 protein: ASSRKGALSSAKNIQY
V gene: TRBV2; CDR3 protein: ASSALQASGNTIY
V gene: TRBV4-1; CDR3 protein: ASSQAYIMNTEAF
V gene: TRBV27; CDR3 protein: ASSLSPTYEQY
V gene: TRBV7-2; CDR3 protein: ASSLKRGLEMNQPQH
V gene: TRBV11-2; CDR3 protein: ASSRISYEQY
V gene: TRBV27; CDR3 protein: ASSQNRNTEAF
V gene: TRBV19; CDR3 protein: ASKGRGNTGELF
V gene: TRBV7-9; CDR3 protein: ASSWDRGRTNEKLF
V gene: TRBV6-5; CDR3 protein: ACRAGFSYNEQF
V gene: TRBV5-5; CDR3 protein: ASSGAGLAYEQY
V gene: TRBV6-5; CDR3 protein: ASSYKPYNSPLH
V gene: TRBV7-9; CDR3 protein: ASSPRGGLGNEQY
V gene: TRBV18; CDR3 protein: ASSPDRGHVEAF
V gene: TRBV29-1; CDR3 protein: SDIQGAVTEAF
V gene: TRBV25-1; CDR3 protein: ASSKQGNEQF
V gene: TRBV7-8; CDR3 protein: ASSPRQGRRTEAF
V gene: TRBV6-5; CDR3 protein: ASRADRDRWAF
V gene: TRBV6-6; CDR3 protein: ASSPSGAGNQPQH